Listed here are 15 T cell receptor beta chains from one sample, sequenced in a study of blood T cell repertoires in COVID-19. Generated by immunoSEQ multiplex PCR, the TCRdb table keeps only in-frame clones and is missing some. The data contain over 120,000 clones, over 85% of them singletons. Sample: peripheral blood. These receptors were taken from a human donor in a cohort sampled during active COVID-19.

The chain employs TRBV10-3 and TRBJ1-4; possible D gene TRBD1, 6 bases. Looked up from germline, CDR1 is ENHRY and CDR2 is SYGVKD. The germline V and J ends were trimmed by 9 bases and 5 bases, with 16 bases remaining between them. The CDR3 has 14 residues. For the CDR3, the DNA is TGTGCCATTCGGGAGGACAGTCAAAATGAAAAACTGTTTTTT. The encoded protein is CAIREDSQNEKLFF.

J is TRBJ2-5 and V is TRBV6-2 or TRBV6-3; 7 nucleotides agree with TRBD2. Unmatched junction bases numbered 4, after V lost 0 bases and J lost 3 bases. Germline assignment: CDR1 MNHEY and CDR2 SVGEGT. CDR3 length: 15 amino acids. CDR3 sequence reads: CASSYSGGGEETQYF. The CDR3 DNA follows: TGTGCCAGCAGTTACTCCGGGGGAGGGGAAGAGACCCAGTACTTC.

The chain carries TRBV7-2 and TRBJ1-2; TRBD1 agrees at 7 bases. The CDR3 has 14 residues. CDR1 SGHTA and CDR2 FQGNSA come from the germline V gene. V shed 2 bases, J shed 7 bases, and the junction held 7 bases outside the gene matches. CDR3 sequence reads: CASSLQGDLGGYTF. As DNA, the CDR3 is TGTGCCAGCAGCTTACAGGGGGACCTTGGTGGCTACACCTTC.

This rearrangement joins TRBV11-2 to TRBJ2-5; TRBD1 agrees at 10 bases. The junction had 7 bases not matched to a gene; V was cut back by 6 bases and J by 3 bases. CDR1 is SGHAT, CDR2 FQNNGV, per germline. CDR3 size: 15 residues. CDR3 in DNA: TGTGCCAGCAGTCATAGCGGGACAGGGGAAGAGACCCAGTACTTC. Its translation: CASSHSGTGEETQYF.

The chain is built from TRBV18 and TRBJ1-2; 10 nucleotides match TRBD1. The CDR3 totals 15 residues. V shed 2 bases and J 4 bases; nucleotides not matched to a gene: 4. Germline lookup yields CDR1 KGHSH and CDR2 LQKENI. CDR3 region: CASSPSGQGVYGYTF. Here the CDR3 DNA reads TGTGCCAGCTCACCATCAGGACAGGGGGTCTATGGCTACACCTTC.

The chain is built from TRBV5-6 and TRBJ1-1, with TRBD1 as a possible D gene (5 bases). Trimming cost V 2 bases and J 6 bases, with 8 bases left between them. Germline values: CDR1 SGHDT, CDR2 YYEEEE. CDR3 length: 12 residues. CDR3 nucleotides: TGTGCCAGCAGCTTTAAGGGGTCTGAAGCTTTCTTT. Encoded protein: CASSFKGSEAFF.

The chain employs TRBV12-3 or TRBV12-4 and TRBJ1-2; D may be TRBD1 (5 bases). This CDR3 has 12 amino acids. V shed 5 bases and J shed 4 bases, with 8 bases lying between them. The CDR3 loop reads CASSNDSYGYTF. Here the CDR3 DNA reads TGTGCCAGCAGTAACGACAGCTATGGCTACACCTTC.

The chain employs TRBV6-5 and TRBJ1-1; a possible D gene is TRBD1 (5 bases). The CDR3 is made up of 13 amino acids. Germline CDR1 is MNHEY and CDR2 is SVGAGI. Trimming took 7 bases from V and 5 from J, leaving 14 bases between them. The CDR3 coding sequence is TGTGCCAGCATAGTTGACGCAGGGACTGAAGCTTTCTTT. It is translated as CASIVDAGTEAFF.

The chain employs TRBV7-9 and TRBJ1-3; TRBD1 might be the D (6 bases). The CDR3 is 15 amino acids. In germline, CDR1 is SEHNR, CDR2 FQNEAQ (reference sequence). The V gene lost 5 bases and the J gene lost 0 bases, with 11 bases spanning the gap. The chain's CDR3 is CASSITGSSGNTIYF. CDR3 sequence (DNA): TGTGCCAGCAGCATAACAGGGTCCTCTGGAAACACCATATATTTT. The whole variable domain, filled in from reference TRBV7-9 and TRBJ1-3, reads DTGVSQNPRHKITKRGQNVTFRCDPISEHNRLYWYRQTLGQGPEFLTYFQNEAQLEKSRLLSDRFSAERPKGSFSTLEIQRTEQGDSAMYLCASSITGSSGNTIYFGEGSWLTVV.

Here the CDR3 DNA reads TGTGCCAGCAGTTTCGGGTACCGTTACACTGAAGCTTTCTTT. This gives the protein CASSFGYRYTEAFF. The gene calls are TRBV6-2 or TRBV6-3 and TRBJ1-1; D gene unclear. Germline loops: CDR1 MNHEY, CDR2 SVGEGT. Between the trimmed V and J ends, which lost 4 bases and 3 bases, there was a span of 12 bases. The CDR3 loop spans 14 amino acids.

The chain combines TRBV10-3 with TRBJ1-1; D unclear. Trimming left V 6 bases short and J 1 base short, with 12 bases between. This CDR3 spans 14 amino acids. The germline CDR1 and CDR2 sequences are ENHRY and SYGVKD. The CDR3 nucleotides read TGTGCCATCAGCCACTCGGTTAAGAACACTGAAGCTTTCTTT. Translated, it gives CAISHSVKNTEAFF.

The chain carries TRBV6-5 and TRBJ2-5, with D maybe TRBD2 (6 bases). This CDR3 is built from 15 residues. Germline-derived CDR1 and CDR2 are MNHEY and SVGAGI. V dropped 8 bases and J dropped 3 bases, with 19 bases sitting between them. CDR3 DNA: TGTGCCAGCTCCTTAGGAGGGCTGAGGGAAGAGACCCAGTACTTC. This sequence encodes CASSLGGLREETQYF.

The rearrangement links TRBV19 to TRBJ1-2; a weak D match, TRBD1 (6 bases). This CDR3 contains 14 residues. CDR1 and CDR2 from the germline V gene are LNHDA and SQIVND (reference sequence). Trimming stripped 2 bases from V and 2 bases from J, with 9 bases between. The CDR3 coding sequence is TGTGCCAGTAGTATACGACAGGAAAACTATGGCTACACCTTC. It is translated as CASSIRQENYGYTF. The full variable domain, rest sourced from reference TRBV19 and TRBJ1-2, is DGGITQSPKYLFRKEGQNVTLSCEQNLNHDAMYWYRQDPGQGLRLIYYSQIVNDFQKGDIAEGYSVSREKKESFPLTVTSAQKNPTAFYLCASSIRQENYGYTFGSGTRLTVV.

The chain has TRBV18 and TRBJ2-1, with 10 bases that match TRBD2. V shed 5 bases, J shed 9 bases, and the junction held 7 bases outside the gene matches. Germline V lookup: CDR1 KGHSH, CDR2 LQKENI. CDR3 length: 14 amino acids. In DNA, the CDR3 is TGTGCCAGCTCAGGAGCGGGGGGGCCCGGTGAGCAGTTCTTC. Translating gives CASSGAGGPGEQFF. The whole variable domain, remainder taken from reference TRBV18 and TRBJ2-1, is NAGVMQNPRHLVRRRGQEARLRCSPMKGHSHVYWYRQLPEEGLKFMVYLQKENIIDESGMPKERFSAEFPKEGPSILRIQQVVRGDSAAYFCASSGAGGPGEQFFGPGTRLTVL.

This sequence joins TRBV27 and TRBJ1-1, with D tentatively TRBD1 (5 bases). CDR3 length: 13 residues. The V end was cut by 3 bases, the J end by 4 bases, with 9 bases between. The germline gives CDR1 MNHEY, CDR2 SMNVEV (reference sequence). The CDR3 DNA is TGTGCCAGCAGTTTGGGGGGAATCACTGAAGCTTTCTTT. It specifies CASSLGGITEAFF.